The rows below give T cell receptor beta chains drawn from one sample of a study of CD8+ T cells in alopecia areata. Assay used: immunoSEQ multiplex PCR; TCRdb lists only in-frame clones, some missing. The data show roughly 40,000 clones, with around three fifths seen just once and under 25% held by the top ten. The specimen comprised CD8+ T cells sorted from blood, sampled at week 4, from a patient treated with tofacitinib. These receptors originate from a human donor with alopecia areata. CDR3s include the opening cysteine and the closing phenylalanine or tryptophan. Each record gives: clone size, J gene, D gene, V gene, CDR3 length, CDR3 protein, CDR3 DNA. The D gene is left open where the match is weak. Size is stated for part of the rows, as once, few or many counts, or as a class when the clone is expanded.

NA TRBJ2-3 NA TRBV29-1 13 CSVAGARDDTQYF TGCAGCGTTGCAGGGGCCCGGGACGATACGCAGTATTTT
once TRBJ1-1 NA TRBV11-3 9 CASTTGWPF TGTGCCAGCACTACCGGTTGGCCCTTT
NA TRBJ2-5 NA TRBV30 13 CAHRRWAQETQYF TGTGCCCACCGCCGTTGGGCCCAAGAGACCCAGTACTTC
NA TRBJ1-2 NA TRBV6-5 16 CASSYSEEFVGYGYTF TGTGCCAGCAGTTACTCGGAGGAATTTGTTGGATATGGCTACACCTTC
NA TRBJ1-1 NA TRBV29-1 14 CSVLLTEADTEAFF TGCAGCGTCCTACTGACAGAAGCTGACACTGAAGCTTTCTTT
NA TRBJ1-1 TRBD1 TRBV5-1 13 CASSLTGVTEAFF TGCGCCAGCAGCTTGACAGGGGTCACTGAAGCTTTCTTT
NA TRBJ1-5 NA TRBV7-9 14 CASSQTEVNQPQHF TGTGCCAGCAGCCAGACAGAGGTGAATCAGCCCCAGCATTTT
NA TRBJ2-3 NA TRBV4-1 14 CASSQLLGTDTQYF TGCGCCAGCAGCCAATTGCTGGGCACAGATACGCAGTATTTT
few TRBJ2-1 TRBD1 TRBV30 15 CAWTPLQGIYNEQFF TGTGCCTGGACCCCCCTACAGGGGATCTACAATGAGCAGTTCTTC
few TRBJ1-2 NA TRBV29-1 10 CSVESYGYTF TGCAGCGTTGAGAGTTATGGCTACACCTTC
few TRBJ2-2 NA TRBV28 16 CASSLYGPRLTGELFF TGTGCCAGCAGTTTGTATGGCCCCCGCCTAACCGGGGAGCTGTTTTTT
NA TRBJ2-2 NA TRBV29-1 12 CSVVGDTGELFF TGCAGCGTTGTGGGAGACACCGGGGAGCTGTTTTTT
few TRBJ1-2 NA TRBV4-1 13 CASSQSNSYGYTF TGCGCCAGCAGCCAAAGCAACAGCTATGGCTACACCTTC
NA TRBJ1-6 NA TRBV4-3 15 CASSQDRGANSPLHF TGCGCCAGCAGCCAAGACAGGGGTGCGAATTCACCCCTCCACTTT
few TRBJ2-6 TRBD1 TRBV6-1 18 CASSESRTGISGANVLTF TGTGCCAGCAGTGAGTCTAGGACAGGCATATCTGGGGCCAACGTCCTGACTTTC
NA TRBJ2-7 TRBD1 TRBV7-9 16 CASSRAGQENYYEQYF TGTGCCAGCAGCCGAGCCGGACAGGAGAACTACTACGAGCAGTACTTC
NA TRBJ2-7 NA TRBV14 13 CASSQGRTYEQYF TGTGCCAGCAGCCAAGGAAGAACTTACGAGCAGTACTTC
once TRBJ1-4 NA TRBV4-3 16 CASSQDPGSRSEKLFF TGCGCCAGCAGCCAAGATCCGGGTAGCAGGTCAGAAAAACTGTTTTTT
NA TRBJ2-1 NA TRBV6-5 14 CASSYFQDGNEQFF TGTGCCAGCAGTTACTTCCAGGACGGCAATGAGCAGTTCTTC
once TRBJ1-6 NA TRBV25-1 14 CASSEFPAYSPLHF TGTGCCAGCAGTGAATTCCCAGCATATTCACCCCTCCACTTT